The rows below give T cell receptor beta chains drawn from one sample of a study of T cell changes during pregnancy in multiple sclerosis. Sequencing used immunoSEQ multiplex PCR; TCRdb keeps in-frame clones, though not all of them. The data contain under 65,000 clones, around 90% of them singletons. The input for sequencing was peripheral blood, taken in the second trimester of pregnancy. The receptors come from a female donor with multiple sclerosis, enrolled in a pregnancy study. Each CDR3 is given with its conserved first and last residue. The order of the fields is J gene, clone size, D gene, V gene, CDR3 protein, CDR3 DNA. D genes are given only for firm matches. The size of a clone is reported for some rows only, either as once, few or many, or as a class for expanded clones.

j_call: TRBJ2-1; clone_size: NA; d_call: NA; v_call: TRBV7-9; cdr3_aa: CASSLALSINNEQFF; cdr3_nt: TGTGCCAGCAGCTTAGCCCTAAGCATCAACAATGAGCAGTTCTTC
j_call: TRBJ1-4; clone_size: medium-sized; d_call: TRBD1; v_call: TRBV19; cdr3_aa: CASSRDSLNEKLFF; cdr3_nt: TGTGCCAGTAGTCGGGACAGCCTCAATGAAAAACTGTTTTTT
j_call: TRBJ2-1; clone_size: NA; d_call: TRBD1; v_call: TRBV5-1; cdr3_aa: CASSHGTGDNEQFF; cdr3_nt: TGCGCCAGCAGCCACGGGACAGGGGACAATGAGCAGTTCTTC
j_call: TRBJ2-2; clone_size: NA; d_call: TRBD2; v_call: TRBV19; cdr3_aa: CASSPSGRRVTGELFF; cdr3_nt: TGTGCCAGTAGTCCTAGCGGGAGAAGAGTTACCGGGGAGCTGTTTTTT
j_call: TRBJ1-5; clone_size: NA; d_call: TRBD1; v_call: TRBV19; cdr3_aa: CASEGQLNNQPQHF; cdr3_nt: TGTGCCAGCGAGGGACAGCTTAACAATCAGCCCCAGCATTTT
j_call: TRBJ2-7; clone_size: NA; d_call: NA; v_call: TRBV19; cdr3_aa: CASSPTQGYEQYF; cdr3_nt: TGTGCCAGTAGTCCGACCCAGGGGTACGAGCAGTACTTC
j_call: TRBJ2-5; clone_size: NA; d_call: TRBD2; v_call: TRBV2; cdr3_aa: CASRAGTSGRVSETQYF; cdr3_nt: TGTGCCAGCAGGGCCGGGACTAGCGGGAGAGTGTCGGAGACCCAGTACTTC
j_call: TRBJ2-7; clone_size: NA; d_call: NA; v_call: TRBV5-1; cdr3_aa: CASSLAPGSISYEQYF; cdr3_nt: TGCGCCAGCAGCTTGGCCCCGGGATCCATCTCCTACGAGCAGTACTTC
j_call: TRBJ2-7; clone_size: once; d_call: NA; v_call: TRBV27; cdr3_aa: CASSSLRVDYEQYF; cdr3_nt: TGTGCCAGCAGTTCTTTGAGGGTAGATTACGAGCAGTACTTC
j_call: TRBJ1-4; clone_size: NA; d_call: NA; v_call: TRBV7-2; cdr3_aa: CASSFRGQLQEKLFF; cdr3_nt: TGTGCCAGCAGCTTTAGGGGACAACTACAAGAAAAACTGTTTTTT
j_call: TRBJ1-1; clone_size: NA; d_call: NA; v_call: TRBV7-9; cdr3_aa: CASSLGGQGGAFF; cdr3_nt: TGTGCCAGCAGCTTAGGGGGTCAGGGAGGGGCTTTCTTT
j_call: TRBJ2-7; clone_size: NA; d_call: TRBD2; v_call: TRBV19; cdr3_aa: CASSPRLAVFSYEQYF; cdr3_nt: TGTGCCAGTAGTCCCCGACTAGCGGTATTCTCCTACGAGCAGTACTTC
j_call: TRBJ1-2; clone_size: NA; d_call: NA; v_call: TRBV9; cdr3_aa: CASSVGLNYGYTF; cdr3_nt: TGTGCCAGCAGCGTAGGACTAAACTATGGCTACACCTTC
j_call: TRBJ2-1; clone_size: NA; d_call: NA; v_call: TRBV11-3; cdr3_aa: CASSPVGVPYNEQFF; cdr3_nt: TGTGCCAGCAGCCCCGTAGGGGTACCCTACAATGAGCAGTTCTTC
j_call: TRBJ1-2; clone_size: NA; d_call: NA; v_call: TRBV7-2; cdr3_aa: CASSLGGAAGYTF; cdr3_nt: TGTGCCAGCAGCCTCGGGGGGGCTGCTGGCTACACCTTC
j_call: TRBJ2-1; clone_size: NA; d_call: NA; v_call: TRBV7-9; cdr3_aa: CASSRYLSGSSYNEQFF; cdr3_nt: TGTGCCAGCAGCCGGTACCTATCGGGGAGCTCCTACAATGAGCAGTTCTTC
j_call: TRBJ1-5; clone_size: NA; d_call: TRBD1; v_call: TRBV7-9; cdr3_aa: CASSLGTGSFNQPQHF; cdr3_nt: TGTGCCAGCAGCTTAGGGACAGGGTCTTTCAATCAGCCCCAGCATTTT
j_call: TRBJ2-6; clone_size: NA; d_call: TRBD2; v_call: TRBV7-2; cdr3_aa: CASSLGTSGSYGANVLTF; cdr3_nt: TGTGCCAGCAGCTTAGGGACTAGCGGGAGTTATGGGGCCAACGTCCTGACTTTC
j_call: TRBJ2-3; clone_size: NA; d_call: NA; v_call: TRBV5-8; cdr3_aa: CASSSSTDTQYF; cdr3_nt: TGTGCCAGCAGCTCTAGCACAGATACGCAGTATTTT
j_call: TRBJ2-2; clone_size: NA; d_call: TRBD1; v_call: TRBV4-1; cdr3_aa: CASSLRQGSGELFF; cdr3_nt: TGCGCCAGCAGCCTTCGACAGGGATCGGGGGAGCTGTTTTTT
j_call: TRBJ1-4; clone_size: few; d_call: NA; v_call: TRBV29-1; cdr3_aa: CSVVLATNEKLFF; cdr3_nt: TGCAGCGTTGTGTTGGCCACCAATGAAAAACTGTTTTTT
j_call: TRBJ1-5; clone_size: NA; d_call: TRBD1; v_call: TRBV6-1; cdr3_aa: CASSEWGTATNQPQHF; cdr3_nt: TGTGCCAGCAGTGAATGGGGGACAGCGACCAATCAGCCCCAGCATTTT
j_call: TRBJ2-7; clone_size: NA; d_call: TRBD1; v_call: TRBV7-9; cdr3_aa: CASSLWDSSYEQYF; cdr3_nt: TGTGCCAGCAGCTTATGGGACAGTTCCTACGAGCAGTACTTC
j_call: TRBJ2-3; clone_size: NA; d_call: TRBD1; v_call: TRBV27; cdr3_aa: CASSSGTVGTDTQYF; cdr3_nt: TGTGCCAGCAGTTCTGGGACAGTCGGCACAGATACGCAGTATTTT
j_call: TRBJ2-7; clone_size: NA; d_call: NA; v_call: TRBV7-2; cdr3_aa: CASSLGPGTRTYEQYF; cdr3_nt: TGTGCCAGCAGCTTAGGTCCTGGGACACGGACCTACGAGCAGTACTTC
j_call: TRBJ2-7; clone_size: NA; d_call: NA; v_call: TRBV5-1; cdr3_aa: CASSFSDEQYF; cdr3_nt: TGCGCCAGCAGCTTTAGCGACGAGCAGTACTTC
j_call: TRBJ2-7; clone_size: NA; d_call: NA; v_call: TRBV21-1; cdr3_aa: CASSPPPGLEEQYF; cdr3_nt: TGTGCCAGCAGCCCACCGCCGGGACTCGAAGAGCAGTACTTC
j_call: TRBJ2-7; clone_size: NA; d_call: NA; v_call: TRBV18; cdr3_aa: CASSPIPPGTLSYEQYF; cdr3_nt: TGTGCCAGCTCACCCATTCCCCCCGGGACTCTTTCCTACGAGCAGTACTTC
j_call: TRBJ2-1; clone_size: once; d_call: NA; v_call: TRBV6-6; cdr3_aa: CASSYLDSDNEQFF; cdr3_nt: TGTGCCAGCAGTTACCTGGACAGCGACAATGAGCAGTTCTTC
j_call: TRBJ2-2; clone_size: NA; d_call: NA; v_call: TRBV27; cdr3_aa: CASSPVTNTGELFF; cdr3_nt: TGTGCCAGCAGCCCCGTTACGAACACCGGGGAGCTGTTTTTT
j_call: TRBJ1-6; clone_size: NA; d_call: TRBD1; v_call: TRBV6-1; cdr3_aa: CASSEGTGPFFTLHF; cdr3_nt: TGTGCCAGCAGTGAAGGGACAGGCCCGTTTTTCACCCTCCACTTT
j_call: TRBJ1-5; clone_size: few; d_call: NA; v_call: TRBV18; cdr3_aa: CASSPNSVGAPQHF; cdr3_nt: TGTGCCAGCTCACCAAATTCTGTGGGGGCGCCCCAGCATTTT
j_call: TRBJ2-7; clone_size: NA; d_call: NA; v_call: TRBV10-3; cdr3_aa: CAITRTRAIHEQYF; cdr3_nt: TGTGCCATCACTAGGACAAGGGCAATCCACGAGCAGTACTTC
j_call: TRBJ2-1; clone_size: NA; d_call: NA; v_call: TRBV5-1; cdr3_aa: CASSLTSNEQFF; cdr3_nt: TGCGCCAGCAGCTTGACTTCCAATGAGCAGTTCTTC
j_call: TRBJ2-3; clone_size: NA; d_call: TRBD1; v_call: TRBV7-8; cdr3_aa: CASSPRQGTTDTQYF; cdr3_nt: TGTGCCAGCAGCCCCCGACAGGGCACCACAGATACGCAGTATTTT
j_call: TRBJ2-1; clone_size: NA; d_call: NA; v_call: TRBV2; cdr3_aa: CAALKPEVMDNEQFF; cdr3_nt: TGTGCCGCACTGAAACCGGAGGTAATGGACAATGAGCAGTTCTTC
j_call: TRBJ2-7; clone_size: NA; d_call: TRBD1; v_call: TRBV25-1; cdr3_aa: CASSAQGAYEQYF; cdr3_nt: TGTGCCAGCAGTGCCCAGGGGGCCTACGAGCAGTACTTC
j_call: TRBJ1-4; clone_size: NA; d_call: TRBD1; v_call: TRBV19; cdr3_aa: CASSIYYGTGDEKLFF; cdr3_nt: TGTGCCAGTAGTATATATTACGGGACAGGGGACGAAAAACTGTTTTTT
j_call: TRBJ2-1; clone_size: NA; d_call: TRBD2; v_call: TRBV9; cdr3_aa: CASSVVGTRGNEQFF; cdr3_nt: TGTGCCAGCAGCGTAGTAGGGACTAGAGGAAATGAGCAGTTCTTC
j_call: TRBJ2-3; clone_size: NA; d_call: TRBD1; v_call: TRBV27; cdr3_aa: CASSFTGESTDTQYF; cdr3_nt: TGTGCCAGCAGTTTTACAGGGGAAAGCACAGATACGCAGTATTTT
j_call: TRBJ2-3; clone_size: once; d_call: TRBD1; v_call: TRBV5-4; cdr3_aa: CASSYGQGTSTDTQYF; cdr3_nt: TGTGCCAGCAGCTATGGACAGGGAACTAGCACAGATACGCAGTATTTT
j_call: TRBJ1-5; clone_size: NA; d_call: TRBD1; v_call: TRBV5-5; cdr3_aa: CASSFQGGNQPQHF; cdr3_nt: TGTGCCAGCAGCTTTCAGGGGGGCAATCAGCCCCAGCATTTT
j_call: TRBJ2-1; clone_size: NA; d_call: NA; v_call: TRBV27; cdr3_aa: CASSFRTYNEQFF; cdr3_nt: TGTGCCAGCAGTTTCCGAACTTACAATGAGCAGTTCTTC
j_call: TRBJ2-5; clone_size: NA; d_call: NA; v_call: TRBV30; cdr3_aa: CAYKSTGQETQYF; cdr3_nt: TGTGCCTACAAGTCAACAGGACAAGAGACCCAGTACTTC
j_call: TRBJ1-2; clone_size: NA; d_call: NA; v_call: TRBV10-3; cdr3_aa: CAISVLPTGTPHIGYTF; cdr3_nt: TGTGCCATCAGTGTCTTGCCAACAGGTACCCCCCATATTGGCTACACCTTC
j_call: TRBJ2-3; clone_size: NA; d_call: TRBD2; v_call: TRBV7-9; cdr3_aa: CASSLVAGGQDTQYF; cdr3_nt: TGTGCCAGCAGCTTAGTTGCGGGAGGGCAAGATACGCAGTATTTT
j_call: TRBJ2-3; clone_size: NA; d_call: TRBD1; v_call: TRBV6-6; cdr3_aa: CASSAGQGSDTQYF; cdr3_nt: TGTGCCAGCAGTGCCGGACAGGGGTCAGATACGCAGTATTTT
j_call: TRBJ2-7; clone_size: NA; d_call: TRBD1; v_call: TRBV5-1; cdr3_aa: CASSSWTGAYEQYF; cdr3_nt: TGCGCCAGCAGCTCCTGGACAGGGGCCTACGAGCAGTACTTC
j_call: TRBJ1-5; clone_size: NA; d_call: TRBD1; v_call: TRBV7-2; cdr3_aa: CASSQPGQENQPQHF; cdr3_nt: TGTGCCAGCAGCCAACCGGGACAGGAGAATCAGCCCCAGCATTTT
j_call: TRBJ2-1; clone_size: NA; d_call: NA; v_call: TRBV10-3; cdr3_aa: CAISDYPNTNYNEQFF; cdr3_nt: TGTGCCATCAGTGACTATCCCAATACGAACTACAATGAGCAGTTCTTC
j_call: TRBJ1-2; clone_size: NA; d_call: TRBD1; v_call: TRBV19; cdr3_aa: CASRTGQAVHYGYTF; cdr3_nt: TGTGCCAGTAGAACCGGACAGGCGGTTCACTATGGCTACACCTTC
j_call: TRBJ2-2; clone_size: NA; d_call: NA; v_call: TRBV7-2; cdr3_aa: CASSSRGARTGELFF; cdr3_nt: TGTGCCAGCAGTTCGCGCGGGGCTAGGACCGGGGAGCTGTTTTTT
j_call: TRBJ2-1; clone_size: NA; d_call: TRBD1; v_call: TRBV5-1; cdr3_aa: CASRPTRDRGGEQFF; cdr3_nt: TGCGCCAGCAGACCCACCCGGGACAGGGGTGGCGAGCAGTTCTTC
j_call: TRBJ2-5; clone_size: NA; d_call: NA; v_call: TRBV5-1; cdr3_aa: CASSLVGSGQETQYF; cdr3_nt: TGCGCCAGCAGCTTGGTCGGGTCGGGCCAAGAGACCCAGTACTTC
j_call: TRBJ1-1; clone_size: NA; d_call: NA; v_call: TRBV25-1; cdr3_aa: CASSEQAVVNTEAFF; cdr3_nt: TGTGCCAGCAGTGAACAGGCCGTAGTGAACACTGAAGCTTTCTTT
j_call: TRBJ2-7; clone_size: NA; d_call: NA; v_call: TRBV13; cdr3_aa: CASSSRGADEQYF; cdr3_nt: TGTGCCAGCAGCTCTCGCGGTGCGGACGAGCAGTACTTC
j_call: TRBJ2-1; clone_size: NA; d_call: TRBD2; v_call: TRBV7-9; cdr3_aa: CASSELAGVGERFF; cdr3_nt: TGTGCCAGCAGCGAACTAGCGGGAGTAGGAGAGCGGTTCTTC